Included here is one TCR beta chain sequence, with context. Antigen specificity is unknown. These data are taken from a study of shared clonotypes between healthy human individuals. Study-wide results and limits: The study found lower generation probabilities in non-shared clonotypes than in those shared by all four donors. Measured sharing among donors was expected to vary with sequencing depth.

The CDR3 has 12 residues. V was shortened by 5 bases and J by 4 bases, with 8 bases between the two germline ends. Germline V gives CDR1 SQVTM, CDR2 ANQGSEA. Using immunoSEQ multiplex PCR, the repertoire was profiled, and TCRdb retains in-frame clones only, with some absent. The profile shows approximately 1.5 million clones, less than 99% of them singletons. This receptor was obtained from a man aged 25-45 years in good health. The gene calls are TRBV29-1 and TRBJ2-2, with D unclear. The specimen was naive CD4+ T cells sorted from blood. This sample's subset: CD45RA+ positively selected. The CDR3 region is CSVTSATGELFF. For the CDR3, the DNA is TGCAGCGTTACTTCCGCCACCGGGGAGCTGTTTTTT.